This T cell receptor beta chain was recovered during a study of a mutant IDH1 vaccine in newly diagnosed glioma. Overall study: Vaccination began 4-6 weeks post radiotherapy alone, or with temozolomide cycles. Standard pretreatment was either radiotherapy, temozolomide, or, for most, radiochemotherapy with temozolomide. At week 47 came visit V13, while visit V12 had come at week 35. The study's findings and limits: Pseudoprogression showed no apparent link to changes in top peripheral T cell clonotypes.

In this sample, this clone turned up once. As yet, its antigen is unknown. V lost 3 bases to trimming and J lost 5 bases; unmatched junction nucleotides: 6. Germline V lookup: CDR1 SGHNT, CDR2 YYREEE (reference sequence). This CDR3 has 14 amino acids. Sequenced by immunoSEQ multiplex PCR; TCRdb stores in-frame clones only, minus some. The table shows tens of thousands of clones, with 80% to 90% occurring only once. Time point meaning: week 35, safety follow-up. Doses of 300 ug of mutant IDH1 20-mer peptide were given with topical imiquimod. This rearrangement joins TRBV5-4 to TRBJ2-5; 8 bases match TRBD2. Sequenced material: PBMCs, taken from a glioma patient whose treatment included an IDH1 peptide vaccine. This TCR was recovered from a man aged 40-55 years with glioma. CDR3 in DNA: TGTGCCAGCAGCTCCCCGGGCGGGAGGGAGACCCAGTACTTC. This codes for CASSSPGGRETQYF.